The 25 T cell receptor beta chains in this list originate from one sample, sequenced in a study of graft-versus-host responses after intestinal transplantation. Antigens of these TCRs are unknown. TCRdb keeps only in-frame clones here, not all; method: immunoSEQ multiplex PCR. The sample contains more than 95,000 clones, approximately 90% of which appear only once. Here the sequenced sample was unstimulated CD4+ T cells sorted from spleen or lymph node cells, taken before intestinal transplant. These receptors were obtained from a human donor who received an intestinal transplant.

This chain joins TRBV27 and TRBJ2-7, with 10 positions matching TRBD1. V was clipped by 3 bases and J by 7 bases; unmatched bases: 9. The V gene's germline CDR1 is MNHEY and CDR2 SMNVEV (reference sequence). The CDR3 extends over 15 amino acids. For the CDR3, the DNA is TGTGCCAGCAGTTTTGGGGACAGGGGATTGCGGGAGCAGTACTTC. Its translation: CASSFGDRGLREQYF.

The V call is TRBV5-1, the J call TRBJ1-1; TRBD1 matches 9 bases. Trimming took 4 bases from V and 4 from J; bases not matched to a gene: 5. Per germline, CDR1 SGHRS and CDR2 YFSETQ. The CDR3 covers 14 residues. In DNA form, the CDR3 reads TGCGCCAGCAGCGGGGGGACAGGGCCCACTGAAGCTTTCTTT. Its translation: CASSGGTGPTEAFF.

This clone was counted a single time. V usage is TRBV19 and J usage is TRBJ2-1; tentatively, D is TRBD1 (8 bases). The CDR3 has 20 residues. The germline CDR1 and CDR2 sequences are LNHDA and SQIVND (reference sequence). The V and J ends lost 7 bases and 7 bases respectively, with 35 bases between them. The CDR3 region is CASNQGGRTPHRGGENEQFF. The CDR3 region has the DNA TGTGCCAGTAACCAAGGCGGAAGGACACCACACAGGGGGGGGGAGAATGAGCAGTTCTTC. Combining the CDR3 with reference TRBV19 and TRBJ2-1 gives the whole variable domain DGGITQSPKYLFRKEGQNVTLSCEQNLNHDAMYWYRQDPGQGLRLIYYSQIVNDFQKGDIAEGYSVSREKKESFPLTVTSAQKNPTAFYLCASNQGGRTPHRGGENEQFFGPGTRLTVL.

This rearrangement joins TRBV5-1 to TRBJ1-2; D gene unclear. Trimming took 0 bases from V and 4 from J, leaving 16 bases between them. The CDR3 extends over 16 amino acids. The germline gives CDR1 SGHRS, CDR2 YFSETQ. The CDR3 is CASSLVALTTSYGYTF. CDR3 nucleotide sequence: TGCGCCAGCAGCTTGGTTGCCCTTACTACCTCCTATGGCTACACCTTC.

The V and J genes are TRBV5-8 and TRBJ2-2, with TRBD1 matching over 9 bases. The V and J ends lost 8 bases and 3 bases, in that order; junction bases with no gene match: 8. CDR3 length equals 15 residues. Looked up from germline, CDR1 is SGHTS and CDR2 is YDEGEE. This CDR3 reads CASRQGVKDTGELFF. CDR3 sequence (DNA): TGTGCCAGTAGACAGGGGGTGAAAGACACCGGGGAGCTGTTTTTT.

This clone was found once. The CDR3 region is CASRDKFQETQYF. The CDR3 DNA follows: TGTGCCAGCAGGGACAAATTCCAAGAGACCCAGTACTTC. The chain has TRBV27 and TRBJ2-5; D is perhaps TRBD1 (5 bases). Germline loops: CDR1 MNHEY, CDR2 SMNVEV (reference sequence). The CDR3 has 13 residues. V was trimmed by 6 bases and J by 1 base, leaving 9 bases between them.

The gene calls are TRBV18 and TRBJ2-3; unclear D gene. V dropped 1 base and J dropped 9 bases, with 11 bases sitting between them. The CDR3 spans 13 residues. Germline values: CDR1 KGHSH, CDR2 LQKENI. The CDR3 nucleotides are TGTGCCAGCTCACCACGTTTTGGCGGCACGCAGTATTTT. It yields the protein CASSPRFGGTQYF.

The J gene is TRBJ2-3, the V gene TRBV9, with D maybe TRBD2 (5 bases). Germline-derived CDR1 and CDR2 are SGDLS and YYNGEE. This CDR3 is built from 13 residues. V was trimmed by 5 bases and J by 4 bases, leaving 11 bases between them. The DNA of the CDR3 is TGTGCCAGCAGGGCTTTGAGGGCAGATACGCAGTATTTT. Its protein is CASRALRADTQYF.

The chain is built from TRBV11-3 and TRBJ2-2; no firm D call. The V gene lost 4 bases and the J gene lost 5 bases, with 8 bases spanning the gap. Germline V gene sequence: CDR1 SGHNT, CDR2 YENEEA. The CDR3 contains 13 residues. The CDR3 protein is CASSSQTTGELFF. CDR3 nucleotides: TGTGCCAGCAGCTCCCAGACAACCGGGGAGCTGTTTTTT.

The V call is TRBV28, the J call TRBJ2-5; 12 bases fit TRBD1. Trimming at V came to 2 bases and at J to 5 bases, leaving 6 bases not matched to a gene. The CDR3 is 16 amino acids. Germline CDR1 reads MDHEN; CDR2 reads SYDVKM. This CDR3 is CASSLLGQGAGETQYF. The CDR3 nucleotides read TGTGCCAGCAGTTTACTGGGACAGGGGGCGGGGGAGACCCAGTACTTC.

The chain combines TRBV2 with TRBJ1-4; 11 bases map to TRBD1. V dropped 4 bases and J dropped 14; count of bases not matched to a gene: 12. The CDR3 loop spans 15 amino acids. The germline V gene has CDR1 SNHLY and CDR2 FYNNEI. This chain's CDR3 is CASSGTGGISGGLFF. Here the CDR3 DNA reads TGTGCCAGCAGTGGGACAGGGGGCATATCGGGGGGTCTGTTTTTT.

The chain couples TRBV14 to TRBJ2-7; possibly TRBD2 for D (5 bases). The V gene's germline CDR1 is SGHDN and CDR2 FVKESK. Trimming shortened V by 1 base and J by 0 bases, and 19 bases separated the two germline ends. The CDR3 extends over 18 amino acids. CDR3 residues: CASSQVPSLDWSSYEQYF. CDR3 DNA: TGTGCCAGCAGCCAAGTTCCTAGCTTAGACTGGAGCTCCTACGAGCAGTACTTC.

The rearrangement links TRBV4-3 to TRBJ1-2, with a tentative D call TRBD1 (5 bases). This CDR3 region has 12 residues. Germline V gene sequence: CDR1 LGHNA, CDR2 YSLEER. The V end lost 2 bases, the J end lost 8 bases, and 9 bases lay between the germline ends. For the CDR3, the DNA is TGCGCCAGCAGCCAAAGTCCAGGGGGCTACACCTTC. This gives the protein CASSQSPGGYTF.

The rearrangement joins TRBV7-9 to TRBJ2-3; TRBD2 aligns across 7 bases. Germline CDR1 SEHNR, CDR2 FQNEAQ (reference sequence). The CDR3 consists of 14 residues. V was pared by 3 bases and J by 2 bases, with 2 bases of the junction left unmatched. The CDR3 spells CASSFSGTTDTQYF. In DNA form, the CDR3 reads TGTGCCAGCAGCTTCAGCGGGACCACAGATACGCAGTATTTT.

The rearrangement joins TRBV5-4 to TRBJ1-2; TRBD1 agrees at 9 bases. The trim removed 4 bases at V and 4 bases at J, leaving 2 bases unmatched. CDR3 length: 13 residues. Germline-derived CDR1 and CDR2 are SGHNT and YYREEE (reference sequence). DNA for the CDR3: TGTGCCAGCAGCGAACAGGGGGCCTATGGCTACACCTTC. Protein sequence: CASSEQGAYGYTF.

This clone was detected only once. The J gene is TRBJ2-5, the V gene TRBV7-3; TRBD2 matches 11 bases. Germline CDR1 reads SGHTA; CDR2 reads FQGTGA. J lost 2 bases, V lost 2 bases, and 4 bases had no gene match. The CDR3 runs 16 residues. CDR3 loop: CASSLGVAGGQETQYF. The CDR3 coding sequence is TGTGCCAGCAGCTTAGGGGTAGCGGGGGGGCAAGAGACCCAGTACTTC.

This chain connects TRBV10-3 to TRBJ1-2, with D hard to call. The CDR3 consists of 13 residues. Germline lookup yields CDR1 ENHRY and CDR2 SYGVKD. V dropped 4 bases and J dropped 6 bases, with 12 bases sitting between them. The CDR3 sequence: CAISGGGRHGYTF. In nucleotides, the CDR3 is TGTGCCATCAGTGGAGGCGGAAGGCATGGCTACACCTTC.

The V call is TRBV5-1, the J call TRBJ2-1; D is possibly TRBD2 (5 bases). There are 20 residues in the CDR3. Trimming removed 4 bases from V and 0 bases from J, with 26 bases in between. Germline-derived CDR1 and CDR2 are SGHRS and YFSETQ. This chain's CDR3 is CASSPWRRKPEASSYNEQFF. Written as DNA, the CDR3 is TGCGCCAGCAGCCCCTGGAGGCGTAAGCCTGAGGCTTCCTCCTACAATGAGCAGTTCTTC.

The chain employs TRBV28 and TRBJ1-2; tentative D call: TRBD1 (5 bases). Germline V lookup: CDR1 MDHEN, CDR2 SYDVKM. The CDR3 runs 15 residues. Trimming took 3 bases from V and 2 from J, leaving 13 bases between them. CDR3 bases: TGTGCCAGCAGTTTGGGAGGGGCCGGAAACTATGGCTACACCTTC. Protein sequence: CASSLGGAGNYGYTF.

The chain combines TRBV9 with TRBJ2-1; TRBD2 matches at 7 bases. V was clipped by 3 bases and J by 2 bases; unmatched bases: 8. Per the germline V gene, CDR1 is SGDLS and CDR2 is YYNGEE. The CDR3 sequence is 16 residues long. CDR3 coding DNA: TGTGCCAGCAGCGCCCGAGCGGGGACCACCTACAATGAGCAGTTCTTC. Translation gives CASSARAGTTYNEQFF.

The chain couples TRBV28 to TRBJ1-1; maybe TRBD1 (5 bases). In germline, CDR1 is MDHEN, CDR2 SYDVKM. The CDR3 consists of 14 residues. Trimming pared 6 bases from V and 4 bases from J, leaving 15 bases between. CDR3 nucleotides: TGTGCCAGCAGGCCAGGGTGGAAGGCCACTGAAGCTTTCTTT. This gives the protein CASRPGWKATEAFF.

The rearrangement joins TRBV19 to TRBJ2-4, with TRBD2 as a possible D gene (6 bases). V was shortened by 6 bases and J by 4 bases, with 22 bases between the two germline ends. The CDR3 extends over 17 amino acids. Germline CDR1 is LNHDA and CDR2 is SQIVND (reference sequence). The CDR3 DNA reads as TGTGCCAGTAGAAAGTCTTTCACGTGGAGGGTAAAAAACATTCAGTACTTC. Translated: CASRKSFTWRVKNIQYF.

The V and J genes are TRBV18 and TRBJ2-7; 8 nucleotides align to TRBD2. J lost 2 bases, V lost 2 bases, and 5 bases had no gene match. From germline, CDR1 is KGHSH and CDR2 LQKENI. This CDR3 region has 15 residues. CDR3 DNA sequence: TGTGCCAGCTCACCAAGGGCGGGAGGAGCCTACGAGCAGTACTTC. It translates to CASSPRAGGAYEQYF.

The J gene is TRBJ2-1, the V gene TRBV10-1; tentatively, D is TRBD1 (6 bases). This CDR3 comprises 11 residues. CDR1 WNHNN and CDR2 SYGVQD come from the germline V gene (reference sequence). Trimming stripped 4 bases from V and 10 bases from J, with 8 bases between. The CDR3 DNA reads TGCGCCAGCAGTGCCGGGACAGAGCAGTTCTTC. This sequence encodes CASSAGTEQFF.

V gene TRBV18 combines with J gene TRBJ2-6; tentative D call: TRBD1 (5 bases). Germline V gives CDR1 KGHSH, CDR2 LQKENI. The CDR3 spans 16 residues. V lost 0 bases and J lost 4, with 10 bases in between. The CDR3 here is CASSPPQGRGANVLTF. The CDR3 nucleotides are TGTGCCAGCTCACCACCTCAGGGCCGCGGGGCCAACGTCCTGACTTTC.